The rows below give T cell receptor beta chains drawn from one sample of a study of blood T cell repertoires in COVID-19. The protocol was immunoSEQ multiplex PCR, while the TCRdb copy is restricted to in-frame clones and leaves out a portion. The data hold about 200,000 clones, with about 88% observed a single time. Sequenced sample: PBMCs or T cells enriched from blood (not recorded which). The receptors shown here come from a woman aged 30 to 39 who had been exposed to COVID-19. CDR3s include the opening cysteine and the closing phenylalanine or tryptophan. The order of the fields is clone size, J gene, D gene, V gene, CDR3 DNA, CDR3 protein. A D gene is named only where the DNA matches it firmly. Clone size is given for some rows only: seen once, a few or many times, or a class if the clone is expanded.

abundance: once
j_gene: TRBJ1-1
d_gene: .
v_gene: TRBV9
CDR3nt: TGTGCCAGCAGCCCTCGGAGTAACACTGAAGCTTTCTTT
CDR3aa: CASSPRSNTEAFF

abundance: .
j_gene: TRBJ2-7
d_gene: .
v_gene: TRBV4-2
CDR3nt: TGTGCCAGCAGCCAAGATGAAGGGAGACACGCCGAGCAGTACTTC
CDR3aa: CASSQDEGRHAEQYF

abundance: .
j_gene: TRBJ1-4
d_gene: .
v_gene: TRBV19
CDR3nt: TGTGCCAGTAGTAGGGCGGGGGGTGAAAAACTGTTTTTT
CDR3aa: CASSRAGGEKLFF

abundance: .
j_gene: TRBJ1-5
d_gene: .
v_gene: TRBV6-5
CDR3nt: TGTGCCAGCAGTCGGCAGGGTAGCAATCAGCCCCAGCATTTT
CDR3aa: CASSRQGSNQPQHF

abundance: .
j_gene: TRBJ1-3
d_gene: .
v_gene: TRBV6-5
CDR3nt: TGTGCCAGCAGTTGGAGGGGTTACGGAAACACCATATATTTT
CDR3aa: CASSWRGYGNTIYF

abundance: .
j_gene: TRBJ1-1
d_gene: .
v_gene: TRBV7-9
CDR3nt: TGTGCCAGCAGCCACACCCCCTTCCAGGGTTCCCCTGAAGCTTTCTTT
CDR3aa: CASSHTPFQGSPEAFF

abundance: .
j_gene: TRBJ2-3
d_gene: TRBD2
v_gene: TRBV11-2
CDR3nt: TGTGCCAGCAGCTGGACTAGCGGGTTGGGCGATACGCAGTATTTT
CDR3aa: CASSWTSGLGDTQYF

abundance: .
j_gene: TRBJ2-7
d_gene: .
v_gene: TRBV20-1
CDR3nt: TGCAGTGCTAGTGGCCAGGGCGGTCTAAGCTCCTACGAGCAGTACTTC
CDR3aa: CSASGQGGLSSYEQYF

abundance: .
j_gene: TRBJ2-3
d_gene: TRBD2
v_gene: TRBV5-1
CDR3nt: TGCGCCAGCAGCGCCAGACTAGCGGGGGGGCCTAAGTCGCCAGATACGCAGTATTTT
CDR3aa: CASSARLAGGPKSPDTQYF

abundance: .
j_gene: TRBJ1-1
d_gene: .
v_gene: TRBV19
CDR3nt: TGTGCCAGTAGTATAAGGGTTCGACAGTCCGAAGCTTTCTTT
CDR3aa: CASSIRVRQSEAFF

abundance: .
j_gene: TRBJ1-5
d_gene: .
v_gene: TRBV11-3
CDR3nt: TGTGCCAGCCTTCAGGTCACCGTAGACAATCAGCCCCAGCATTTT
CDR3aa: CASLQVTVDNQPQHF